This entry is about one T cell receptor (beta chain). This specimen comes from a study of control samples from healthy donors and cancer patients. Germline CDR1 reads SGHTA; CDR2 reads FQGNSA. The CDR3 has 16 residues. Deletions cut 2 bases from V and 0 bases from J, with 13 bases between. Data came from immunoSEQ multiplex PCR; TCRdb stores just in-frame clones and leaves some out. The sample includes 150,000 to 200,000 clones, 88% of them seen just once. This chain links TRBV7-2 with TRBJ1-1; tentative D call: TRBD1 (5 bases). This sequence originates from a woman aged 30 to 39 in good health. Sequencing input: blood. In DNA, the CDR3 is TGTGCCAGCAGCTTAAGGCAGGGCCTTATGAACACTGAAGCTTTCTTT. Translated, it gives CASSLRQGLMNTEAFF.